These 27 T cell receptor beta chains were sequenced from one sample in a study of blood T cell repertoires in COVID-19. Assay: immunoSEQ multiplex PCR; the TCRdb copy retains only in-frame clones and omits some. In the table there are approximately 300,000 clones, about nine tenths of which are singletons. The sequenced material came from peripheral blood. These receptors originate from a man aged 18 to 29 with active or convalescent COVID-19.

CDR3 nucleotides: TGTGCCACCGGGGGGGGAGAGGGTGAGCAGTTCTTC. Translation: CATGGGEGEQFF. The V gene is TRBV19, the J gene TRBJ2-1; TRBD2 agrees at 8 bases. Germline V gene data show CDR1 as LNHDA and CDR2 as SQIVND (reference sequence). Germline trimming cut 10 bases from V and 9 bases from J; bases unmatched to any gene: 8. The CDR3 runs to 12 residues.

The rearrangement joins TRBV9 to TRBJ2-2, with 14 bases lining up with TRBD2. CDR3 size: 16 residues. Trimming cost V 4 bases and J 4 bases; bases outside gene matches: 3. Germline CDR1 and CDR2: SGDLS and YYNGEE. Written as DNA, the CDR3 is TGTGCCAGCAGCCCGGGACTAGCGGGGGTCACCGGGGAGCTGTTTTTT. As protein: CASSPGLAGVTGELFF. Supplemented by reference TRBV9 and TRBJ2-2, the full variable domain reads DSGVTQTPKHLITATGQRVTLRCSPRSGDLSVYWYQQSLDQGLQFLIQYYNGEERAKGNILERFSAQQFPDLHSELNLSSLELGDSALYFCASSPGLAGVTGELFFGEGSRLTVL.

V and J are TRBV5-4 and TRBJ2-3; D remains ambiguous. This CDR3 contains 15 residues. Trimming shortened V by 1 base and J by 0 bases, and 9 bases separated the two germline ends. Germline-derived CDR1 and CDR2 are SGHNT and YYREEE (reference sequence). The DNA of the CDR3 is TGTGCCAGCAGCTTGACGAGCTCTAGCACAGATACGCAGTATTTT. As protein: CASSLTSSSTDTQYF.

The chain couples TRBV7-9 to TRBJ2-1; D gene ambiguous. There are 15 residues in the CDR3. Trimming removed 5 bases at V and 2 bases at J, with 13 bases between. Germline loops: CDR1 SEHNR, CDR2 FQNEAQ (reference sequence). DNA for the CDR3: TGTGCCAGCAGCCCTCCAGTCCAGACCTACAATGAGCAGTTCTTC. It is translated as CASSPPVQTYNEQFF. Filled out from reference TRBV7-9 and TRBJ2-1, the complete variable domain reads DTGVSQNPRHKITKRGQNVTFRCDPISEHNRLYWYRQTLGQGPEFLTYFQNEAQLEKSRLLSDRFSAERPKGSFSTLEIQRTEQGDSAMYLCASSPPVQTYNEQFFGPGTRLTVL.

A word on this clone: Other DNA sequences within the sample encode an identical CDR3. The V call is TRBV5-4, the J call TRBJ2-3, with TRBD1 matching over 11 bases. Per the germline V gene, CDR1 is SGHNT and CDR2 is YYREEE (reference sequence). The CDR3 has 14 residues. V was pared by 2 bases and J by 6 bases, with 2 bases of the junction left unmatched. Here the CDR3 DNA reads TGTGCCAGCAGCTTAAGGACAGGGGGCGATACGCAGTATTTT. Translating it yields CASSLRTGGDTQYF.

This chain joins TRBV19 and TRBJ2-5; D gene ambiguous. V gave up 6 bases and J gave up 4 bases, with 15 bases separating them. Germline V gene data show CDR1 as LNHDA and CDR2 as SQIVND (reference sequence). This CDR3 spans 14 amino acids. This CDR3 reads CASRTGPTGETQYF. CDR3 DNA: TGTGCCAGTAGGACCGGTCCCACGGGAGAGACCCAGTACTTC.

The chain joins TRBV9 to TRBJ2-5, with 11 bases aligning to TRBD2. Germline V CDR1 and CDR2: SGDLS, YYNGEE. The CDR3 consists of 15 residues. With V trimmed by 3 bases and J by 7 bases, 8 bases remained unmatched. The CDR3 spells CASSGSGGAQGTQYF. The CDR3 coding sequence is TGTGCCAGCAGCGGTAGCGGGGGGGCCCAGGGGACCCAGTACTTC.

The chain joins TRBV7-9 to TRBJ2-1; TRBD2 matches 11 bases. V lost 8 bases, J lost 10 bases, and 13 bases stayed unmatched. Germline V CDR1 and CDR2: SEHNR, FQNEAQ (reference sequence). The CDR3 spans 15 residues. The CDR3 is CASGATSGIGVEQFF. CDR3 coding DNA: TGTGCCAGCGGCGCGACTAGCGGGATTGGGGTGGAGCAGTTCTTC.

This chain links TRBV7-9 with TRBJ1-2; D is perhaps TRBD1 (5 bases). Germline-derived CDR1 and CDR2 are SEHNR and FQNEAQ (reference sequence). The V gene lost 3 bases and the J gene lost 3 bases, with 8 bases spanning the gap. The CDR3 is made up of 13 amino acids. The CDR3 loop reads CASSFTGDYGYTF. The CDR3 region has the DNA TGTGCCAGCAGCTTCACGGGGGACTATGGCTACACCTTC.

The chain's CDR3 is CATSRDSTTNEKLFF. The CDR3 coding sequence is TGTGCCACCAGCAGAGATTCCACAACTAATGAAAAACTGTTTTTT. This chain links TRBV15 with TRBJ1-4; D gene unclear. The CDR3 consists of 15 residues. The germline V and J ends were trimmed by 0 bases and 0 bases, with 5 bases remaining between them. Germline V CDR1 and CDR2: LNHNV, YYDKDF (reference sequence).

V gene TRBV7-2 combines with J gene TRBJ1-3, with D uncertain. CDR1 and CDR2 from the germline V gene are SGHTA and FQGNSA. The CDR3 is 15 residues long. V lost 3 bases and J lost 2, with 11 bases in between. This CDR3 reads CASSFSGFAGNTIYF. CDR3 in DNA: TGTGCCAGCAGCTTCTCGGGTTTTGCTGGAAACACCATATATTTT.

This chain uses TRBV12-5 with TRBJ1-1, with D perhaps matching TRBD1 (5 bases). V was trimmed by 2 bases and J by 6 bases, leaving 7 bases between them. The CDR3 sequence is 12 residues long. The germline gives CDR1 LGHNT, CDR2 FRNRAP. The DNA for the CDR3 is TGTGCTAGTGGTTTGAGGGGATCTGAAGCTTTCTTT. It yields the protein CASGLRGSEAFF.

The gene calls are TRBV5-6 and TRBJ2-3, with D perhaps TRBD2 (5 bases). This CDR3 has 13 residues. With 3 bases removed from V and 0 bases from J, the gap between germline ends came to 5 bases. Germline CDR1 is SGHDT and CDR2 is YYEEEE. The CDR3 protein is CASSSGSTDTQYF. The CDR3 DNA reads as TGTGCCAGCAGCTCGGGGAGCACAGATACGCAGTATTTT.

The chain links TRBV7-9 to TRBJ2-5; 11 bases map to TRBD2. The V segment lost 5 bases and the J segment 2 bases; nucleotides outside the gene matches: 4. Germline loops: CDR1 SEHNR, CDR2 FQNEAQ (reference sequence). The CDR3 consists of 15 residues. The CDR3 DNA follows: TGTGCCAGCAGCATACTAGCGGGGGCACAAGAGACCCAGTACTTC. Its translation: CASSILAGAQETQYF. The full variable domain, rest sourced from reference TRBV7-9 and TRBJ2-5, is DTGVSQNPRHKITKRGQNVTFRCDPISEHNRLYWYRQTLGQGPEFLTYFQNEAQLEKSRLLSDRFSAERPKGSFSTLEIQRTEQGDSAMYLCASSILAGAQETQYFGPGTRLLVL.

This clone was counted once. The chain is built from TRBV19 and TRBJ2-1; tentatively, D is TRBD1 (6 bases). Germline assignment: CDR1 LNHDA and CDR2 SQIVND (reference sequence). The V end was cut by 4 bases, the J end by 7 bases, with 14 bases between. The length of the CDR3 is 14 residues. The CDR3 DNA reads TGTGCCAGTAGTAATGAGGGGGATTTTAATGAGCAGTTCTTC. Protein sequence: CASSNEGDFNEQFF.

This clone was detected only a few times. V is TRBV2 and J is TRBJ2-7; TRBD2 might be the D (5 bases). The CDR3 length is 13 residues. CDR1 and CDR2 (germline): SNHLY, FYNNEI. Between the trimmed V and J ends, which lost 7 bases and 3 bases, there was a span of 13 bases. CDR3 protein: CASNEGVFYEQYF. The CDR3 nucleotides are TGTGCCAGCAATGAGGGAGTATTCTACGAGCAGTACTTC.

The rearrangement links TRBV27 to TRBJ1-2; D possibly corresponds to TRBD1 (6 bases). CDR3 length: 11 residues. The germline V gene encodes CDR1 MNHEY and CDR2 SMNVEV (reference sequence). The ends were cut back, 6 bases at V and 8 bases at J, with 10 bases in the middle. The CDR3 DNA sequence: TGTGCCAGCAGATCAACAGGGGGCTACACCTTC. Translating it yields CASRSTGGYTF.

CDR3 nucleotides: TGTGCCAGCAGTCCCGAGGTTAACACTGAAGCTTTCTTT. It codes for CASSPEVNTEAFF. The gene calls are TRBV2 and TRBJ1-1; D is undetermined. Trimming removed 5 bases at V and 2 bases at J, with 9 bases between. The germline V gene encodes CDR1 SNHLY and CDR2 FYNNEI. The CDR3 contains 13 residues.

The chain carries TRBV7-9 and TRBJ2-5, with 11 positions matching TRBD2. This CDR3 contains 17 residues. Germline CDR1 SEHNR, CDR2 FQNEAQ (reference sequence). The trim removed 6 bases at V and 5 bases at J, leaving 14 bases unmatched. CDR3 nucleotide sequence: TGTGCCAGCAGGGGGCATGGACTAGCGGGTGAAGATGAGACCCAGTACTTC. It specifies CASRGHGLAGEDETQYF.

This chain connects TRBV10-1 to TRBJ1-1; 11 positions agree with TRBD1. V was pared by 7 bases and J by 6 bases, with 10 bases of the junction left unmatched. Germline CDR1 reads WNHNN; CDR2 reads SYGVQD (reference sequence). The CDR3 spans 15 residues. The CDR3 DNA follows: TGCGCCAGCAAACGCACCGGGACAGGGGGATCTGAAGCTTTCTTT. Residues: CASKRTGTGGSEAFF.

The V and J genes are TRBV7-9 and TRBJ2-7; D possibly corresponds to TRBD2 (6 bases). In germline, CDR1 is SEHNR, CDR2 FQNEAQ (reference sequence). V dropped 8 bases and J dropped 0 bases, with 17 bases sitting between them. The CDR3 has 15 residues. CDR3 DNA sequence: TGTGCCAGCGCCCCGGAAGGGAGGACCTCCTACGAGCAGTACTTC. Encoded protein: CASAPEGRTSYEQYF.

The genes are TRBV10-2 and TRBJ2-7, with D possibly matching TRBD2 (5 bases). The V gene's germline CDR1 is WSHSY and CDR2 SAAADI. The V gene lost 4 bases and the J gene lost 2 bases, with 9 bases spanning the gap. The length of the CDR3 is 13 residues. The DNA of the CDR3 is TGCGCCAGCAGTGTCGACGGGACCTACGAGCAGTACTTC. Translated: CASSVDGTYEQYF.

This clone has a single count. The chain combines TRBV30 with TRBJ1-4; weak D call: TRBD1 (6 bases). The CDR3 is 15 amino acids. Germline CDR1 is GTSNPN and CDR2 is SVGIG (reference sequence). V shed 3 bases and J shed 7 bases, with 18 bases lying between them. The CDR3 loop reads CAWREIQGLCEKLFF. As DNA, the CDR3 is TGTGCCTGGAGGGAAATACAGGGTTTGTGTGAAAAACTGTTTTTT. Looking up the rest from reference TRBV30 and TRBJ1-4 gives the full variable domain: SQTIHQWPATLVQPVGSPLSLECTVEGTSNPNLYWYRQAAGRGLQLLFYSVGIGQISSEVPQNLSASRPQDRQFILSSKKLLLSDSGFYLCAWREIQGLCEKLFFGSGTQLSVL.

The chain employs TRBV5-4 and TRBJ1-2; D unresolved. V was trimmed by 4 bases and J by 2 bases, leaving 12 bases between them. CDR3 length equals 14 residues. The germline CDR1 and CDR2 sequences are SGHNT and YYREEE (reference sequence). In DNA form, the CDR3 reads TGTGCCAGCAGCCCCGGGAAGGCGAACTATGGCTACACCTTC. It specifies CASSPGKANYGYTF. Drawing the rest from reference TRBV5-4 and TRBJ1-2, the complete variable domain is ETGVTQSPTHLIKTRGQQVTLRCSSQSGHNTVSWYQQALGQGPQFIFQYYREEENGRGNFPPRFSGLQFPNYSSELNVNALELDDSALYLCASSPGKANYGYTFGSGTRLTVV.

In this sample, this clone turned up a few times. The rearrangement joins TRBV2 to TRBJ2-2; 7 bases are a match to TRBD2. J gave up 6 bases and V 7 bases, and 5 bases lay outside the gene matches. Germline V gene data show CDR1 as SNHLY and CDR2 as FYNNEI. The CDR3 runs to 13 residues. Here the CDR3 reads CASMTGRAGELFF. The DNA of the CDR3 is TGTGCCAGCATGACGGGGAGGGCCGGGGAGCTGTTTTTT. Full variable domain (missing parts from reference TRBV2 and TRBJ2-2): EPEVTQTPSHQVTQMGQEVILRCVPISNHLYFYWYRQILGQKVEFLVSFYNNEISEKSEIFDDQFSVERPDGSNFTLKIRSTKLEDSAMYFCASMTGRAGELFFGEGSRLTVL.

The chain carries TRBV6-2 or TRBV6-3 and TRBJ1-2, with D perhaps matching TRBD1 (5 bases). Germline assignment: CDR1 MNHEY and CDR2 SVGEGT. V lost 5 bases and J lost 3, with 13 bases in between. The CDR3 spans 14 residues. The CDR3 loop is CASSNKTGDYGYTF. Written as DNA, the CDR3 is TGTGCCAGCAGTAATAAAACAGGAGACTATGGCTACACCTTC.

This CDR3 reads CASSQQQGTGNTIYF. DNA of the CDR3: TGCGCCAGCAGCCAGCAACAGGGAACTGGAAACACCATATATTTT. The V gene is TRBV4-1, the J gene TRBJ1-3; D perhaps matches TRBD1 (6 bases). The CDR3 extends over 15 amino acids. The V end was cut by 3 bases, the J end by 2 bases, with 11 bases between. Germline V gives CDR1 MGHRA, CDR2 YSYEKL.